Reported below is one TCR beta chain. Its antigen is not identified. Time point in this sample: week 5, during vaccination. Vaccine doses each comprised 300 ug of mutant IDH1 20-mer peptide, with topical imiquimod. This entry comes from a study of a mutant IDH1 vaccine in newly diagnosed glioma. On the study more broadly: Initiation of the vaccine course occurred 4-6 weeks after radiotherapy alone, or alongside temozolomide cycles.

The study, taken as a whole, reports: Patients showed vaccine-induced immune responses at a rate of 80% to 95%.

Assay used: immunoSEQ multiplex PCR; TCRdb lists only in-frame clones, some missing. The top ten clones hold around 5.2% of a sample with 39,000 or so clones, more than 75% of them seen once. Germline CDR1 reads SGHNT; CDR2 reads YYREEE (reference sequence). This CDR3 is 14 amino acids long. The J segment lost 7 bases and the V segment lost 3 bases, leaving 8 bases of the junction unmatched. The chain links TRBV5-4 to TRBJ1-2; 8 bases match TRBD1. Specimen: PBMCs, collected from a glioma patient whose treatment included an IDH1 peptide vaccine. The source of this sequence is a man aged 40-49 years with glioma. CDR3 amino acids: CASSYADRGRGYTF. CDR3 sequence (DNA): TGTGCCAGCAGCTACGCTGACAGGGGTCGTGGCTACACCTTC.